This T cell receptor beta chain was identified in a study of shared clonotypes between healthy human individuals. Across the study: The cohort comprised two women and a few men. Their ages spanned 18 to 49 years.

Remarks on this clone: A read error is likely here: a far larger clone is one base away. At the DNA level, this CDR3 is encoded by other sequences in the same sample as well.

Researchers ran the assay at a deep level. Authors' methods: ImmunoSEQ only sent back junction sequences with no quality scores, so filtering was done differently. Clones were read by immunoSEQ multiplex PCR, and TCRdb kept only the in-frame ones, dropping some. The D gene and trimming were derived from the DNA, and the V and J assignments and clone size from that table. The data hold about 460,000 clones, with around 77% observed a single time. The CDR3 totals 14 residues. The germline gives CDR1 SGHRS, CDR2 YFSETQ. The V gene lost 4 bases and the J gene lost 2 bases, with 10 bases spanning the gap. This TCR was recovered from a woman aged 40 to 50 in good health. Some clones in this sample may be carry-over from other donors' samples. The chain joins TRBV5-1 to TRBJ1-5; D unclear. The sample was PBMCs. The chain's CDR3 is CASSLSGGNQPQHF. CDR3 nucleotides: TGCGCCAGCAGCCTGTCAGGAGGCAATCAGCCCCAGCATTTT.